Below are 21 T cell receptor beta chains sequenced from a single sample in a study of T cell responses to AZD1222 COVID-19 vaccine. TCRdb's copy holds only in-frame clones and misses some; the assay was immunoSEQ multiplex PCR. The repertoire holds tens of thousands of clones, approximately 88% seen once, with about 7.3% in the top ten. The sample here was peripheral blood, taken on day 0 of AZD1222 vaccination. Receptors originate from an adult in good health.

V is TRBV6-5 and J is TRBJ2-3, with 7 bases matching TRBD1. Unmatched junction bases numbered 12, after V lost 6 bases and J lost 6 bases. The germline V gene has CDR1 MNHEY and CDR2 SVGAGI. The CDR3 covers 15 residues. The CDR3 loop is CASSLRGLEGDTQYF. In nucleotides, the CDR3 is TGTGCCAGCAGCCTCAGGGGGTTAGAAGGTGATACGCAGTATTTT.

The chain combines TRBV6-5 with TRBJ2-3; TRBD2 is a possible D gene (6 bases). Germline assignment: CDR1 MNHEY and CDR2 SVGAGI. V dropped 6 bases and J dropped 3 bases, with 13 bases sitting between them. The CDR3 extends over 14 amino acids. The CDR3 spells CASRWGGGTDTQYF. Here the CDR3 DNA reads TGTGCCAGCAGATGGGGAGGAGGTACAGATACGCAGTATTTT.

The rearrangement uses TRBV28 and TRBJ2-2; TRBD2 matches at 12 bases. The germline CDR1 and CDR2 sequences are MDHEN and SYDVKM. Trimming cost V 5 bases and J 8 bases; bases outside gene matches: 12. CDR3 length: 17 residues. CDR3 amino acids: CASSHLRLAGDGGELFF. The CDR3 DNA reads TGTGCCAGCAGTCACCTTCGACTAGCGGGAGACGGAGGGGAGCTGTTTTTT.

The gene calls are TRBV6-6 and TRBJ2-1, with 7 bases matching TRBD2. V was clipped by 5 bases and J by 8 bases; unmatched bases: 9. Germline CDR1 is MNHNY and CDR2 is SVGAGI (reference sequence). This CDR3 contains 14 residues. Here the CDR3 DNA reads TGTGCCAGCAGTACCCGGGGGAGGGGACATGAGCAGTTCTTC. Its translation: CASSTRGRGHEQFF.

The V and J genes are TRBV19 and TRBJ1-5, with D hard to call. The V and J ends lost 7 bases and 0 bases respectively, with 13 bases between them. The CDR3 length is 15 residues. CDR1 is LNHDA, CDR2 SQIVND, per germline (reference sequence). The CDR3 DNA is TGTGCCAGTAATGAGGCCTACTATAGCAATCAGCCCCAGCATTTT. The encoded protein is CASNEAYYSNQPQHF. Full variable domain (missing parts from reference TRBV19 and TRBJ1-5): DGGITQSPKYLFRKEGQNVTLSCEQNLNHDAMYWYRQDPGQGLRLIYYSQIVNDFQKGDIAEGYSVSREKKESFPLTVTSAQKNPTAFYLCASNEAYYSNQPQHFGDGTRLSIL.

The chain employs TRBV28 and TRBJ1-1; TRBD1 aligns across 7 bases. Germline CDR1 is MDHEN and CDR2 is SYDVKM. The V segment lost 1 base and the J segment 3 bases; nucleotides outside the gene matches: 5. The CDR3 is 15 amino acids. The CDR3 sequence: CASSLLTGKHTEAFF. CDR3 in DNA: TGTGCCAGCAGTTTATTGACAGGGAAACACACTGAAGCTTTCTTT.

This chain connects TRBV5-4 to TRBJ2-2; D perhaps matches TRBD2 (6 bases). This CDR3 region has 15 residues. Trimming shortened V by 2 bases and J by 1 base, and 9 bases separated the two germline ends. Looked up from germline, CDR1 is SGHNT and CDR2 is YYREEE (reference sequence). The CDR3 region has the DNA TGTGCCAGCAGCTTTGGGCGGGGGAACACCGGGGAGCTGTTTTTT. This gives the protein CASSFGRGNTGELFF.

The V call is TRBV28, the J call TRBJ2-7; D assignment may be TRBD1 or TRBD2 (5 bases each). Trimming took off 2 bases at V and 7 bases at J, with 6 bases between the two ends. Per the germline V gene, CDR1 is MDHEN and CDR2 is SYDVKM. CDR3 size: 11 residues. This CDR3 reads CASSLGGEQYF. In DNA, the CDR3 is TGTGCCAGCAGTTTAGGGGGAGAGCAGTACTTC.

The genes are TRBV27 and TRBJ1-4; possibly TRBD1 for D (6 bases). Trimming shortened V by 4 bases and J by 0 bases, and 9 bases separated the two germline ends. Per germline, CDR1 MNHEY and CDR2 SMNVEV (reference sequence). The CDR3 runs to 15 residues. CDR3 coding DNA: TGTGCCAGCAGTTCCTACAGGGCAACTAATGAAAAACTGTTTTTT. Protein: CASSSYRATNEKLFF.

The chain employs TRBV27 and TRBJ2-1; D is perhaps TRBD1 or TRBD2 (7 bases each). The germline V and J ends were trimmed by 5 bases and 10 bases, with 15 bases remaining between them. CDR3 size: 13 residues. The germline V gene has CDR1 MNHEY and CDR2 SMNVEV (reference sequence). CDR3 bases: TGTGCCAGCAGTCCGACAGGGAGGGACGAGCAGTTCTTC. As protein: CASSPTGRDEQFF.

This clone was counted once. The chain uses TRBV6-5 and TRBJ1-2; weak D call: TRBD1 (5 bases). Germline assignment: CDR1 MNHEY and CDR2 SVGAGI. The CDR3 runs to 15 residues. The V and J ends lost 6 bases and 4 bases respectively, with 18 bases between them. The CDR3 reads CASSPRAGRTYGYTF. CDR3 in DNA: TGTGCCAGCAGCCCCAGGGCAGGACGAACCTATGGCTACACCTTC.

The V call is TRBV5-3, the J call TRBJ2-7; 7 nucleotides agree with TRBD1. TRBV5-3 is known as an ORF, though its function is uncertain. The CDR3 totals 14 residues. After removal of 3 bases from V and 2 bases from J, the junction contained 5 bases not matched to a gene. The CDR3 DNA is TGTGCCAGAAGCTCTCCGGACAGGCCCTACGAGCAGTACTTC. It encodes CARSSPDRPYEQYF.

The J gene is TRBJ2-7, the V gene TRBV27, with 15 nucleotides matching TRBD2. Germline assignment: CDR1 MNHEY and CDR2 SMNVEV (reference sequence). J was trimmed by 7 bases and V by 7 bases; bases with no gene match: 8. The CDR3 length is 15 residues. The CDR3 reads CASNGLAGGPEEQYF. The DNA for the CDR3 is TGTGCCAGCAACGGACTAGCGGGAGGGCCGGAGGAGCAGTACTTC.

The CDR3 DNA follows: TGTGCCAGCAGAGTTATCGAGCAGTACTTC. Its translation: CASRVIEQYF. The chain links TRBV2 to TRBJ2-7; D remains ambiguous. The germline CDR1 and CDR2 sequences are SNHLY and FYNNEI. V was trimmed by 6 bases and J by 6 bases, leaving 6 bases between them. This CDR3 is 10 amino acids long.

The genes are TRBV12-3 or TRBV12-4 and TRBJ2-7; TRBD1 might be the D (6 bases). CDR3 size: 13 residues. Trimming stripped 6 bases from V and 0 bases from J, with 9 bases between. CDR3 DNA: TGTGCCAGCAGGACGGGACACTCCTACGAGCAGTACTTC. Amino acids: CASRTGHSYEQYF.

The genes are TRBV6-1 and TRBJ1-5; D ambiguous. The CDR3 contains 15 residues. Trimming took 0 bases from V and 3 from J, leaving 9 bases between them. The germline gives CDR1 MNHNS, CDR2 SASEGT. As DNA, the CDR3 is TGTGCCAGCAGTGAAGCGCGAGAATTCAATCAGCCCCAGCATTTT. Translated: CASSEAREFNQPQHF.

V is TRBV19 and J is TRBJ1-1, with D possibly TRBD1 on 5 matching bases. The CDR3 runs 12 residues. V lost 5 bases, J lost 6 bases, and 10 bases lay in between. Germline CDR1 LNHDA, CDR2 SQIVND (reference sequence). This CDR3 reads CASSLQGAEAFF. The CDR3 DNA sequence: TGTGCCAGTAGTCTTCAGGGAGCTGAAGCTTTCTTT.

CDR3 nucleotides: TGTGCCAGCAGCCCGAGGACGAACTATGGCTACACCTTC. It yields the protein CASSPRTNYGYTF. The chain employs TRBV7-9 and TRBJ1-2; no reliable D call. Germline V CDR1 and CDR2: SEHNR, FQNEAQ (reference sequence). V was pared by 5 bases and J by 2 bases, with 9 bases between. CDR3 length: 13 amino acids.

The chain links TRBV2 to TRBJ2-2, with D unresolved. V was trimmed by 4 bases and J by 5 bases, leaving 2 bases between them. Per the germline V gene, CDR1 is SNHLY and CDR2 is FYNNEI. The CDR3 runs to 11 residues. The CDR3 loop is CASSATGELFF. In DNA form, the CDR3 reads TGTGCCAGCAGTGCTACCGGGGAGCTGTTTTTT.

The V gene is TRBV5-6, the J gene TRBJ2-1, with TRBD2 matching over 10 bases. Germline CDR1 and CDR2: SGHDT and YYEEEE. Germline trimming cut 5 bases from V and 8 bases from J; bases unmatched to any gene: 13. The CDR3 is made up of 16 amino acids. CDR3 protein: CASRFGPAGGSDEQFF. CDR3 nucleotide sequence: TGTGCCAGCAGATTCGGTCCAGCGGGAGGGTCAGATGAGCAGTTCTTC.

The rearrangement joins TRBV19 to TRBJ2-3; D gene uncertain. CDR1 is LNHDA, CDR2 SQIVND, per germline (reference sequence). V lost 7 bases and J 0 bases, leaving 14 bases between the germline ends. This CDR3 region has 15 residues. CDR3 DNA sequence: TGTGCCAGTATGGCTCCAGGAACCAGCACAGATACGCAGTATTTT. Encoded protein: CASMAPGTSTDTQYF.